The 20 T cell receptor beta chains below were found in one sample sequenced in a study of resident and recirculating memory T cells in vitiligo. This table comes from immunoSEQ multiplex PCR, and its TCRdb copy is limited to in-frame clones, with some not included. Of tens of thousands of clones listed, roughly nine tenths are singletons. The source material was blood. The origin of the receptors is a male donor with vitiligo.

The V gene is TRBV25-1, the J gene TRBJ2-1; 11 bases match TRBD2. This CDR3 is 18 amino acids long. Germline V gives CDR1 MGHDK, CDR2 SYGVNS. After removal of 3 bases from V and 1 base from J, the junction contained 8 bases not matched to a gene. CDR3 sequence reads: CASSDPTSGEISYNEQFF. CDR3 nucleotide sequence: TGTGCCAGCAGTGACCCGACTAGCGGGGAAATTTCCTACAATGAGCAGTTCTTC.

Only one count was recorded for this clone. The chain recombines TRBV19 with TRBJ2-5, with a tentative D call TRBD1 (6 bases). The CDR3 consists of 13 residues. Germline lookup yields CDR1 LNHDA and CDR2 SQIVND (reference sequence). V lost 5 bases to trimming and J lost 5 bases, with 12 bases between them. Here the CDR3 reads CASSGGLRETQYF. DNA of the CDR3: TGTGCCAGTAGTGGGGGCCTGAGGGAGACCCAGTACTTC.

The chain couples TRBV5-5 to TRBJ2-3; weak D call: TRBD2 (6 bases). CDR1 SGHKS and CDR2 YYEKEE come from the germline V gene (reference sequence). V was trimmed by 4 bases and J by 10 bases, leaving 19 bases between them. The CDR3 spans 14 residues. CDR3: CASSPDPGRDSQYF. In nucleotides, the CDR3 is TGTGCCAGCAGCCCAGACCCTGGGCGGGATTCGCAGTATTTT.

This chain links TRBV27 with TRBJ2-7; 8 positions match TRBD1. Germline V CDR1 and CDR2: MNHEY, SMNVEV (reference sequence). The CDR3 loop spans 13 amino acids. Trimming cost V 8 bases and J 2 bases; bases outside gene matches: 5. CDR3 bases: TGTGCCAGCTCCACGACAGGGGCCTACGAGCAGTACTTC. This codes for CASSTTGAYEQYF.

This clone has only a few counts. CDR3 sequence (DNA): TGTGCCAGCAGCGGCTCCCCTCCCTCTAGCGGGCGATACAATGAGCAGTTCTTC. It translates to CASSGSPPSSGRYNEQFF. The chain is built from TRBV11-3 and TRBJ2-1, with 8 bases identical to TRBD2. With V trimmed by 5 bases and J by 4 bases, 16 bases remained unmatched. This CDR3 comprises 18 residues. The germline V gene has CDR1 SGHNT and CDR2 YENEEA.

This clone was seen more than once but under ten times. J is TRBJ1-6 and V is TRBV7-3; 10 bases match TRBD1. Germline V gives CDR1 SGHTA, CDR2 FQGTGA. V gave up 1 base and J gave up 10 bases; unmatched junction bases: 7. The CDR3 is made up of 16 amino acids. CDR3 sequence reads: CASSLKGQGFGSPLHF. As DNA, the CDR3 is TGTGCCAGCAGCTTAAAGGGACAGGGGTTTGGATCACCCCTCCACTTT. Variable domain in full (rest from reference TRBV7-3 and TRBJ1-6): GAGVSQTPSNKVTEKGKYVELRCDPISGHTALYWYRQSLGQGPEFLIYFQGTGAADDSGLPNDRFFAVRPEGSVSTLKIQRTERGDSAVYLCASSLKGQGFGSPLHFGNGTRLTVT.

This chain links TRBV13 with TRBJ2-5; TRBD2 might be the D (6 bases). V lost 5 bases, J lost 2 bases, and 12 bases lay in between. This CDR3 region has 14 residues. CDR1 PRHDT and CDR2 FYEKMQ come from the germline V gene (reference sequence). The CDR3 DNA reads TGTGCCAGCAGCGTCCGCCGGGGGCAAGAGACCCAGTACTTC. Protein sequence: CASSVRRGQETQYF. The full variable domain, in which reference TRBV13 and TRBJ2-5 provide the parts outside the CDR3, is AAGVIQSPRHLIKEKRETATLKCYPIPRHDTVYWYQQGPGQDPQFLISFYEKMQSDKGSIPDRFSAQQFSDYHSELNMSSLELGDSALYFCASSVRRGQETQYFGPGTRLLVL.

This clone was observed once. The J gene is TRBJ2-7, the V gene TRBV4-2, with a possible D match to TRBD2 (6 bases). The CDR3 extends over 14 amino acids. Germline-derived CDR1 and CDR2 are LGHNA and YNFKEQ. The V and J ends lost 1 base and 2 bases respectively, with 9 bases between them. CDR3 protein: CASSQASGAYEQYF. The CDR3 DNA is TGTGCCAGCAGCCAAGCTTCGGGGGCCTACGAGCAGTACTTC.

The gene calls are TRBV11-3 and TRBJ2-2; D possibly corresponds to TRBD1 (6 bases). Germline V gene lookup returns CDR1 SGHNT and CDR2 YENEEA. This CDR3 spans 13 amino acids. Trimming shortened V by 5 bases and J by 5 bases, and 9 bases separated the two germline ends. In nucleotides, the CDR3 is TGTGCCAGCAGCCCTACAGGGACCGGGGAGCTGTTTTTT. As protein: CASSPTGTGELFF. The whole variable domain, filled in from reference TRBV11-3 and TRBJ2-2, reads EAGVVQSPRYKIIEKKQPVAFWCNPISGHNTLYWYLQNLGQGPELLIRYENEEAVDDSQLPKDRFSAERLKGVDSTLKIQPAELGDSAVYLCASSPTGTGELFFGEGSRLTVL.

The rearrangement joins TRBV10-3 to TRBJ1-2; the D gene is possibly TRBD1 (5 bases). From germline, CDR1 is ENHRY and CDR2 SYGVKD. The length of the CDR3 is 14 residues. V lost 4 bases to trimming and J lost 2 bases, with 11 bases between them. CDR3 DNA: TGTGCCATCAGTGGCGGGGCTAGCAACTATGGCTACACCTTC. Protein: CAISGGASNYGYTF.

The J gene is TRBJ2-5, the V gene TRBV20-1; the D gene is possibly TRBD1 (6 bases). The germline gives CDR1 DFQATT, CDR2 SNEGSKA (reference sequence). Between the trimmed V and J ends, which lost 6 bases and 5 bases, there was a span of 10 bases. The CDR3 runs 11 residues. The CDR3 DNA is TGCAGTGCGGGAAGGGGGGAGACCCAGTACTTC. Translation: CSAGRGETQYF.

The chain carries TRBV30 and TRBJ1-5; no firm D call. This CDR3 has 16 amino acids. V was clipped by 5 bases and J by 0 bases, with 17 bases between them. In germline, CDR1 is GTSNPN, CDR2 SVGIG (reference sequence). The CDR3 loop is CAWRPLITGSNQPQHF. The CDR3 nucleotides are TGTGCCTGGCGGCCCCTTATTACGGGTAGCAATCAGCCCCAGCATTTT. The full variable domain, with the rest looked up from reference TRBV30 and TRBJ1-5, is SQTIHQWPATLVQPVGSPLSLECTVEGTSNPNLYWYRQAAGRGLQLLFYSVGIGQISSEVPQNLSASRPQDRQFILSSKKLLLSDSGFYLCAWRPLITGSNQPQHFGDGTRLSIL.

The CDR3 nucleotides read TGTGCCAGCAGCTTCGTGTTCCGGGATAAGGGCTACACCTTC. Its protein product is CASSFVFRDKGYTF. This rearrangement joins TRBV5-5 to TRBJ1-2, with D hard to call. The CDR3 has 14 residues. Germline CDR1 is SGHKS and CDR2 is YYEKEE (reference sequence). V dropped 2 bases and J dropped 8 bases, with 16 bases sitting between them.

The CDR3 region has the DNA TGTGCCAGCAGCTTACGCGGACACGAGATAATGGAGACCCAGTACTTC. The encoded protein is CASSLRGHEIMETQYF. The rearrangement uses TRBV7-6 and TRBJ2-5, with a weak D call TRBD1 (5 bases). The CDR3 is 16 amino acids. CDR1 and CDR2 (germline): SGHVS, FNYEAQ. V gave up 2 bases and J gave up 5 bases, with 18 bases separating them.

The CDR3 reads CASSVSPNQPQHF. The CDR3 DNA sequence: TGTGCCAGCAGCGTGTCCCCGAATCAGCCCCAGCATTTT. The J gene is TRBJ1-5, the V gene TRBV9; D unresolved. The CDR3 has 13 amino acids. V was pared by 2 bases and J by 4 bases, with 7 bases between. Germline loops: CDR1 SGDLS, CDR2 YYNGEE.

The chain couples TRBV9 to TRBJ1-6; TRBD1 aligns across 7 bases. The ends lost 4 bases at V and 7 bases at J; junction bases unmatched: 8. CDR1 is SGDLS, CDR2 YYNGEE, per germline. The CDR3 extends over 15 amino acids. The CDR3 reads CASSIGQVPNSPLHF. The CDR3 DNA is TGTGCCAGCAGCATCGGACAGGTTCCGAATTCACCCCTCCACTTT.

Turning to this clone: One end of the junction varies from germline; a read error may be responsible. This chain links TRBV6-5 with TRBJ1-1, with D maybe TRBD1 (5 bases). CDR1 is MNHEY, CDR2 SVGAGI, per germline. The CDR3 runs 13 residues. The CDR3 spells CASSLSRGTEALF. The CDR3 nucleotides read TGTGCCAGCAGTTTGAGTCGTGGGACTGAAGCTCTCTTT.

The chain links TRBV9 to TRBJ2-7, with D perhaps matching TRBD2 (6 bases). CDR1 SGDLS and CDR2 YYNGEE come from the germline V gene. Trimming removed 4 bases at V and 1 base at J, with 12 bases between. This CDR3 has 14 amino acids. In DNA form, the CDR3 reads TGTGCCAGCAGCCGTGGGGGGTTATCCTACGAGCAGTACTTC. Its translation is CASSRGGLSYEQYF.

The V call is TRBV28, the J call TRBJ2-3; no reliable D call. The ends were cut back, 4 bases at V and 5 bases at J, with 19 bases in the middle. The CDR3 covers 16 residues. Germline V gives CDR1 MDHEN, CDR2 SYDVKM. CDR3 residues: CASSSTYSDDRDTQYF. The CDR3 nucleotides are TGTGCCAGCAGTTCGACCTACAGTGACGATAGAGATACGCAGTATTTT.

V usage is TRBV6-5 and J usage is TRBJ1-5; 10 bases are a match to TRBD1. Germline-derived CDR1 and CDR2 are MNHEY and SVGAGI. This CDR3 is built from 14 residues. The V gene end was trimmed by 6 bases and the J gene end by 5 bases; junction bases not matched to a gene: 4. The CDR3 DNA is TGTGCCAGCAGCCCCGGGACAGGGGATCAGCCCCAGCATTTT. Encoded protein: CASSPGTGDQPQHF.